The rows below give T cell receptor beta chains drawn from one sample of a study of blood T cell repertoires in COVID-19. The repertoire was sequenced with immunoSEQ multiplex PCR; TCRdb's copy has only in-frame clones and lacks some. The sample lists 400,000 or so clones, approximately 86% occurring once. Material: peripheral blood. The source is a human donor in a cohort sampled during active COVID-19. Both conserved end residues are part of each CDR3. The D gene is left open where the match is weak. The listing skips clone size in some rows; elsewhere it reads once, few, many or a size class.

d_gene: -; v_gene: TRBV11-3; j_gene: TRBJ2-1; abundance: -; CDR3aa: CASSLGRASEQFF; CDR3nt: TGTGCCAGCAGCTTGGGGAGAGCGAGTGAGCAGTTCTTC
d_gene: TRBD2; v_gene: TRBV10-3; j_gene: TRBJ2-3; abundance: -; CDR3aa: CAISDIAGDEGSTDTQYF; CDR3nt: TGTGCCATCAGTGATATAGCGGGAGATGAGGGCAGCACAGATACGCAGTATTTT
d_gene: -; v_gene: TRBV21-1; j_gene: TRBJ2-4; abundance: -; CDR3aa: CASSKDEQGVAKNIQYF; CDR3nt: TGTGCCAGCAGCAAAGATGAACAGGGGGTAGCCAAAAACATTCAGTACTTC
d_gene: TRBD2; v_gene: TRBV6-5; j_gene: TRBJ2-3; abundance: -; CDR3aa: CASSRLAGRNTQYF; CDR3nt: TGTGCCAGCAGTAGACTAGCGGGAAGGAATACGCAGTATTTT
d_gene: -; v_gene: TRBV5-8; j_gene: TRBJ1-2; abundance: once; CDR3aa: CASSLSGRGYTF; CDR3nt: TGTGCCAGCAGCTTGTCCGGTCGGGGCTACACCTTC
d_gene: TRBD2; v_gene: TRBV5-1; j_gene: TRBJ2-2; abundance: -; CDR3aa: CASSLSGRARSGELFF; CDR3nt: TGCGCCAGCAGCCTTAGCGGGAGGGCCCGGAGCGGGGAGCTGTTTTTT
d_gene: TRBD1; v_gene: TRBV19; j_gene: TRBJ1-2; abundance: -; CDR3aa: CASSRQGYGYTF; CDR3nt: TGTGCCAGTAGTAGACAGGGCTATGGCTACACCTTC
d_gene: -; v_gene: TRBV6-1; j_gene: TRBJ1-2; abundance: -; CDR3aa: CASSETGTYGYTF; CDR3nt: TGTGCCAGCAGTGAAACAGGGACCTATGGCTACACCTTC
d_gene: -; v_gene: TRBV6-1; j_gene: TRBJ1-5; abundance: -; CDR3aa: CASSEQTIRNQPQHF; CDR3nt: TGTGCCAGCAGTGAACAGACAATCCGCAATCAGCCCCAGCATTTT
d_gene: -; v_gene: TRBV6-5; j_gene: TRBJ2-3; abundance: -; CDR3aa: CASSSLKAGDTDTQYF; CDR3nt: TGTGCCAGCAGTTCCCTGAAGGCCGGGGACACAGATACGCAGTATTTT
d_gene: TRBD1; v_gene: TRBV7-2; j_gene: TRBJ2-7; abundance: -; CDR3aa: CASSEQGLGYEQYF; CDR3nt: TGTGCCAGCAGCGAACAGGGGCTTGGGTACGAGCAGTACTTC
d_gene: -; v_gene: TRBV9; j_gene: TRBJ2-3; abundance: -; CDR3aa: CASSYGGGAGSDTQYF; CDR3nt: TGTGCCAGCAGCTACGGTGGGGGGGCCGGGTCAGATACGCAGTATTTT
d_gene: -; v_gene: TRBV18; j_gene: TRBJ2-1; abundance: -; CDR3aa: CASSPLAHLSYNEQFF; CDR3nt: TGTGCCAGCTCACCTCTAGCGCACCTCTCCTACAATGAGCAGTTCTTC
d_gene: -; v_gene: TRBV11-2; j_gene: TRBJ1-1; abundance: -; CDR3aa: CASSFPPRTITEAFF; CDR3nt: TGTGCCAGCAGCTTCCCCCCCCGTACTATCACTGAAGCTTTCTTT
d_gene: -; v_gene: TRBV5-1; j_gene: TRBJ2-5; abundance: -; CDR3aa: CASSIDRLQETQYF; CDR3nt: TGCGCCAGCAGCATAGACAGGTTACAAGAGACCCAGTACTTC
d_gene: -; v_gene: TRBV4-1; j_gene: TRBJ2-1; abundance: -; CDR3aa: CASSLTSRDNEQFF; CDR3nt: TGCGCCAGCAGCCTTACTAGCCGTGACAATGAGCAGTTCTTC
d_gene: TRBD1; v_gene: TRBV29-1; j_gene: TRBJ2-1; abundance: -; CDR3aa: CSVDPTGDRLGEQFF; CDR3nt: TGCAGCGTTGACCCCACGGGGGACAGGTTGGGTGAGCAGTTCTTC
d_gene: -; v_gene: TRBV6-1; j_gene: TRBJ1-2; abundance: once; CDR3aa: CASSEVRREGGYTF; CDR3nt: TGTGCCAGCAGTGAAGTTAGGAGGGAAGGTGGCTACACCTTC
d_gene: TRBD1; v_gene: TRBV10-2; j_gene: TRBJ2-2; abundance: -; CDR3aa: CASSSLGQTNTGELFF; CDR3nt: TGCGCCAGCAGTTCATTGGGACAGACGAACACCGGGGAGCTGTTTTTT
d_gene: -; v_gene: TRBV3-1/TRBV3-2; j_gene: TRBJ2-7; abundance: -; CDR3aa: CASSQTWSSGTYEQYF; CDR3nt: TGTGCCAGCAGCCAAACTTGGTCGAGCGGAACTTACGAGCAGTACTTC
d_gene: TRBD1; v_gene: TRBV5-6; j_gene: TRBJ1-2; abundance: -; CDR3aa: CASSPQGARGYTF; CDR3nt: TGTGCCAGCAGCCCCCAGGGGGCTCGGGGCTACACCTTC
d_gene: -; v_gene: TRBV6-5; j_gene: TRBJ2-7; abundance: -; CDR3aa: CASSYEEGTYEQYF; CDR3nt: TGTGCCAGCAGTTACGAAGAGGGAACCTACGAGCAGTACTTC
d_gene: -; v_gene: TRBV7-9; j_gene: TRBJ1-2; abundance: -; CDR3aa: CASSSRTLNYYGYTF; CDR3nt: TGTGCCAGCAGCTCGCGGACATTAAATTACTATGGCTACACCTTC
d_gene: -; v_gene: TRBV6-5; j_gene: TRBJ2-7; abundance: -; CDR3aa: CASSKPEGNYEQYF; CDR3nt: TGTGCCAGCAGTAAACCGGAGGGGAACTACGAGCAGTACTTC
d_gene: -; v_gene: TRBV6-5; j_gene: TRBJ2-7; abundance: -; CDR3aa: CASSYSSTVSYEQYF; CDR3nt: TGTGCCAGCAGTTACTCGAGTACGGTTTCCTACGAGCAGTACTTC
d_gene: TRBD1; v_gene: TRBV9; j_gene: TRBJ2-1; abundance: -; CDR3aa: CASSPRTGVNNEQFF; CDR3nt: TGTGCCAGCAGCCCACGGACAGGGGTGAACAATGAGCAGTTCTTC
d_gene: TRBD1; v_gene: TRBV10-3; j_gene: TRBJ2-5; abundance: once; CDR3aa: CAIRGRGPTETQYF; CDR3nt: TGTGCCATCAGGGGCAGGGGGCCGACTGAGACCCAGTACTTC
d_gene: TRBD2; v_gene: TRBV3-1/TRBV3-2; j_gene: TRBJ2-5; abundance: -; CDR3aa: CASSLNSLGTSGEETQYF; CDR3nt: TGTGCCAGCAGCCTCAATTCCCTAGGGACTAGCGGTGAAGAGACCCAGTACTTC
d_gene: -; v_gene: TRBV19; j_gene: TRBJ2-3; abundance: once; CDR3aa: CASSLTETDTQYF; CDR3nt: TGTGCCAGTAGTTTGACAGAAACAGATACGCAGTATTTT
d_gene: -; v_gene: TRBV18; j_gene: TRBJ1-5; abundance: once; CDR3aa: CASSPLPVQINQPQHF; CDR3nt: TGTGCCAGCTCACCACTACCCGTACAGATTAATCAGCCCCAGCATTTT
d_gene: TRBD2; v_gene: TRBV19; j_gene: TRBJ2-3; abundance: -; CDR3aa: CASSPTASGRSDTQYF; CDR3nt: TGTGCCAGTAGTCCCACGGCGAGCGGGAGGTCTGATACGCAGTATTTT
d_gene: TRBD2; v_gene: TRBV7-3; j_gene: TRBJ2-2; abundance: -; CDR3aa: CASGKRGVGTGELFF; CDR3nt: TGTGCCAGCGGAAAGCGGGGGGTAGGCACCGGGGAGCTGTTTTTT
d_gene: TRBD1; v_gene: TRBV11-2; j_gene: TRBJ1-4; abundance: -; CDR3aa: CASSRTGGEKLFF; CDR3nt: TGTGCCAGCAGTCGGACAGGGGGTGAAAAACTGTTTTTT
d_gene: TRBD1; v_gene: TRBV5-1; j_gene: TRBJ1-3; abundance: -; CDR3aa: CASSLSLLRDRENTIYF; CDR3nt: TGCGCCAGCAGCTTGTCTCTTCTACGGGACAGGGAAAACACCATATATTTT
d_gene: -; v_gene: TRBV28; j_gene: TRBJ1-5; abundance: -; CDR3aa: CASSSGGQPQHF; CDR3nt: TGTGCCAGCAGCTCTGGGGGGCAGCCCCAGCATTTT
d_gene: -; v_gene: TRBV6-2/TRBV6-3; j_gene: TRBJ2-5; abundance: -; CDR3aa: CASSSKARGTQYF; CDR3nt: TGTGCCAGCAGTTCGAAGGCCCGGGGGACCCAGTACTTC
d_gene: TRBD2; v_gene: TRBV7-8; j_gene: TRBJ2-1; abundance: -; CDR3aa: CASSLGRGDEQFF; CDR3nt: TGTGCCAGCAGCTTAGGTCGGGGGGATGAGCAGTTCTTC
d_gene: -; v_gene: TRBV28; j_gene: TRBJ1-1; abundance: -; CDR3aa: CASRRGQGFEAFF; CDR3nt: TGTGCCAGCAGACGAGGTCAGGGGTTTGAAGCTTTCTTT
d_gene: -; v_gene: TRBV15; j_gene: TRBJ2-3; abundance: -; CDR3aa: CATSPRGGRATDTQYF; CDR3nt: TGTGCCACCAGCCCCCGCGGTGGCAGGGCGACAGATACGCAGTATTTT
d_gene: TRBD2; v_gene: TRBV6-5; j_gene: TRBJ2-1; abundance: -; CDR3aa: CASSLGLAGEQFF; CDR3nt: TGTGCCAGCAGTTTGGGACTAGCCGGTGAGCAGTTCTTC
d_gene: TRBD1; v_gene: TRBV18; j_gene: TRBJ2-1; abundance: -; CDR3aa: CASSPAITGEIRQFF; CDR3nt: TGTGCCAGCTCACCTGCCATAACAGGGGAGATTCGGCAGTTCTTC
d_gene: -; v_gene: TRBV7-3; j_gene: TRBJ2-3; abundance: -; CDR3aa: CASSRRGLADSSTDTQYF; CDR3nt: TGTGCCAGCAGCCGAAGGGGGTTGGCAGACTCTAGCACAGATACGCAGTATTTT
d_gene: TRBD2; v_gene: TRBV7-9; j_gene: TRBJ2-5; abundance: -; CDR3aa: CASSLALAGKETQYF; CDR3nt: TGTGCCAGCAGCTTAGCACTAGCGGGGAAAGAGACCCAGTACTTC
d_gene: TRBD1; v_gene: TRBV28; j_gene: TRBJ2-7; abundance: -; CDR3aa: CASRLGDRGYEQYF; CDR3nt: TGTGCCAGCAGACTTGGGGACAGGGGTTACGAGCAGTACTTC
d_gene: TRBD1; v_gene: TRBV28; j_gene: TRBJ2-5; abundance: -; CDR3aa: CASSKGQTLFKETQYF; CDR3nt: TGTGCCAGCAGTAAGGGACAGACTCTGTTTAAAGAGACCCAGTACTTC
d_gene: TRBD1; v_gene: TRBV5-1; j_gene: TRBJ1-6; abundance: -; CDR3aa: CASSDRPTGENSPLHF; CDR3nt: TGCGCCAGCAGCGATCGTCCGACAGGGGAAAATTCACCCCTCCACTTT
d_gene: TRBD1; v_gene: TRBV5-4; j_gene: TRBJ2-1; abundance: -; CDR3aa: CASSPPRQGATNEQFF; CDR3nt: TGTGCCAGCAGCCCACCAAGACAGGGGGCCACCAATGAGCAGTTCTTC
d_gene: -; v_gene: TRBV10-2; j_gene: TRBJ2-7; abundance: -; CDR3aa: CAIRTELGYEQYF; CDR3nt: TGCGCCATCAGGACTGAACTCGGGTACGAGCAGTACTTC